The present TCR beta chain was sequenced within a study of Graves' ophthalmopathy and Graves' hyperthyroidism. Amplifying from RNA transcripts, the study obtained TCR beta CDR3 regions. The authors performed first-round RT-PCR with HTBI primers and then a second-round multiplex PCR. TCRdb ran MiXCR on the multiplex PCR reads and lists one entry per CDR3 protein. In the table there are fewer than 600,000 distinct CDR3 sequences, over 13% of which are singletons. The CDR3 runs 13 residues. V was pared by 6 bases and J by 7 bases, with 5 bases of the junction left unmatched. In germline, CDR1 is MGHRA, CDR2 YSYEKL. Ten or more counts support this clonotype. Its specificity is unknown. Overall study findings and caveats: Also, most clonotypes expanded in the thyroid above 0.001 frequency appeared in blood.

The chain employs TRBV4-1 and TRBJ2-2, with 7 bases fitting TRBD2. Input material: blood. The sequence was collected from a woman aged 25 to 39 with Graves' ophthalmopathy. DNA of the CDR3: TGCGCCAGCAGTACTAGCGCGGTCGGGGAGCTGTTTTTT. Its protein is CASSTSAVGELFF.